These T cell receptor beta chains were read from a single sample in a study of blood T cells in healthy people across ages. TCRdb independently ran MiXCR on the 5' RACE reads; one entry per CDR3 protein. The sample contains roughly 860,000 distinct CDR3 sequences, about 59% of which appear only once. The sample consisted of blood. These receptors originate from a man younger than 40 in good health. The CDR3 runs from the conserved cysteine through the conserved F or W.

v_call cdr3_aa
TRBV7-2 CASSFSFSINEQFF
TRBV15 CATSRNREPQETQYF
TRBV4-3 CASSQVGGTDTQYF
TRBV2 CASSEMAGGNSPLHF
TRBV7-2 CASSLSGGAPGELFF
TRBV20-1 CSLGGRTSGGGSTDTQYF
TRBV6-5 CASSYLSRDDTQYF
TRBV27 CASRGNRRGPGYTF
TRBV4-3 CASSQSPNYEQYF
TRBV28 CASYLRGGVKDNEQFF
TRBV12-3/TRBV12-4 CASSGTGTGTYNEQFF
TRBV28 CASSSIGLAGRSYEQYF
TRBV9 CASSVVGDSQETQFF
TRBV4-1 CASREGGGEQFF
TRBV7-9 CASSFGGKRYNEQFF
TRBV4-2 CASSHQSGGEQFF
TRBV12-3/TRBV12-4 CASSSPTGGTTNEKLFF
TRBV13 CAIQGAGVSSYNEQFF
TRBV7-2 CASSLRLAGDSTYNEQFF
TRBV30 CAWSGSGNNEQFF
TRBV6-2/TRBV6-3 CASRTRGWETQYF
TRBV20-1 CSATDRRSSYEQYF
TRBV12-3/TRBV12-4 CASSVEDTEAFF
TRBV6-2/TRBV6-3 CASSYSDSPHYNEQFF
TRBV7-3 CASSRTGNENEQYF
TRBV15 CATSGRTDANSADTQYF
TRBV4-2 CASSPRPYTDTQYF
TRBV6-2/TRBV6-3 CASRLPGQGSYEQYF
TRBV7-8 CASSSYSSENEQFF
TRBV4-3 CASSRDTGDRSLETQYF
TRBV28 CASTTPGEGKGAEQYF
TRBV11-1 CASSTATRSYNEQFF
TRBV4-3 CASSQGPGGANTEAFF
TRBV7-6 CASSLNPGPPDTQYF
TRBV7-9 CASREGNSYNEQYF
TRBV7-2 CASSPYNSDTQYF
TRBV9 CASSVAATGGVETQYF
TRBV5-1 CASSLVAGINTEAFF
TRBV7-9 CASSLTGEENYGYTF
TRBV20-1 CSASKRETQYF
TRBV6-5 CASSYLTGLTDTQYF
TRBV12-3/TRBV12-4 CATSTSGGKETQYF
TRBV20-1 CSALGGEEQYF
TRBV10-3 CAISGGTGVDETQYF
TRBV12-3/TRBV12-4 CASSVAFKQPQHF
TRBV3-1 CASSHSGFQETQYF
TRBV6-2/TRBV6-3 CASSYSTERGSSYNEQFF
TRBV6-1 CASSEKGLSSYEQYF
TRBV2 CASTRTGSFSYEQYF
TRBV5-1 CASSLDRGQDEQYF
TRBV29-1 CSVSSVYEQYF
TRBV20-1 CSARLGGTEAFF
TRBV30 CAWSRAPQDTGGEQYF
TRBV7-3 CASSLTGTSAISTDTQYF
TRBV5-6 CASSSSRCEQYF